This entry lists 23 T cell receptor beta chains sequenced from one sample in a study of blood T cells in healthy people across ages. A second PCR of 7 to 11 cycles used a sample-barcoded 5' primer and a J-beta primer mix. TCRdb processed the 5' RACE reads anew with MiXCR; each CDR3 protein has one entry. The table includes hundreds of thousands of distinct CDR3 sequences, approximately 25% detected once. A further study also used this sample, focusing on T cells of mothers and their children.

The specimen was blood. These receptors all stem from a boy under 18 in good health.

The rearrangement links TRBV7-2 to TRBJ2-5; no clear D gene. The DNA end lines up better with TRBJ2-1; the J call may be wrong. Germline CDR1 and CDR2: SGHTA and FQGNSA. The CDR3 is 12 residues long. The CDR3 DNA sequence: TGTGCCAGCAGCCCCCCCGGTTTTGAGCAGTTCTTC. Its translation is CASSPPGFEQFF.

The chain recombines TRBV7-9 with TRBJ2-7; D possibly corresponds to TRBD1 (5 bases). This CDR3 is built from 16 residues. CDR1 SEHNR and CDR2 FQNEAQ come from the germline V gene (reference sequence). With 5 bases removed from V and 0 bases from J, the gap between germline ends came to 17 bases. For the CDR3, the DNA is TGTGCCAGCAGCCTTTTCGTGGGGCGGAGCTCCTACGAGCAGTACTTC. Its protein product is CASSLFVGRSSYEQYF.

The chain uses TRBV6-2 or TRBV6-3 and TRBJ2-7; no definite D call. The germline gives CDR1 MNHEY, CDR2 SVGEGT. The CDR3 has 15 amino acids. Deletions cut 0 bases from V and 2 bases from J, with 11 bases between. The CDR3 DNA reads TGTGCCAGCAGTTACTCGACACGAACCGCCTACGAGCAGTACTTC. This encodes CASSYSTRTAYEQYF.

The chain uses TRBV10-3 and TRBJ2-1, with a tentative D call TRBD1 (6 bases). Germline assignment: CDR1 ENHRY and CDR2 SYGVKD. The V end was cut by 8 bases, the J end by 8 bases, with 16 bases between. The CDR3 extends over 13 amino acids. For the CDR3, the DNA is TGTGCCATCGGTCACAGGGAAGATTATGAGCAGTTCTTC. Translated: CAIGHREDYEQFF.

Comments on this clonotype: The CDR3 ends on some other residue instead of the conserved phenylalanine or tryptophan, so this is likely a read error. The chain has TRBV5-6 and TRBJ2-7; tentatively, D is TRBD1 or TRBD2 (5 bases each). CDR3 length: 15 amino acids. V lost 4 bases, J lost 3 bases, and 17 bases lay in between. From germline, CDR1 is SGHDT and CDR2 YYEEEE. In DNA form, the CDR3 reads TGTGCCAGCAGCCTCGGGGCCCCGAGGGACTACGAGCAGTACTCC. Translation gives CASSLGAPRDYEQYS.

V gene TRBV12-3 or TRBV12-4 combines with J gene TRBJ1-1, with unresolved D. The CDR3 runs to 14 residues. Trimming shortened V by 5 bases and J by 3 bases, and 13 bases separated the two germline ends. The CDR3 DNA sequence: TGTGCCAGCAGTAAATCCGGGAGGGACACTGAAGCTTTCTTT. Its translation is CASSKSGRDTEAFF.

The CDR3 reads CASSLAAGNSPLHF. The CDR3 nucleotides are TGTGCCAGCAGCTTAGCGGCGGGGAATTCACCCCTCCACTTT. The chain uses TRBV7-6 and TRBJ1-6; D is undetermined. Per germline, CDR1 SGHVS and CDR2 FNYEAQ. V gave up 0 bases and J gave up 7 bases, with 7 bases separating them. The CDR3 totals 14 residues.

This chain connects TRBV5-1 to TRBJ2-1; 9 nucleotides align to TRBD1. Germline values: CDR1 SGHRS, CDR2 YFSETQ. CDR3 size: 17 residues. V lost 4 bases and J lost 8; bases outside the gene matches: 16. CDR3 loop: CASSETGQGFAFHEQFF. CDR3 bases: TGCGCCAGCAGCGAAACGGGACAGGGTTTCGCCTTCCATGAGCAGTTCTTC.

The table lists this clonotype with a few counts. The CDR3 is CASGLAEQFF. The CDR3 DNA reads TGTGCCAGTGGACTAGCTGAGCAGTTCTTC. V gene TRBV7-9 combines with J gene TRBJ2-1, with 8 bases identical to TRBD2. The CDR3 has 10 amino acids. Looked up from germline, CDR1 is SEHNR and CDR2 is FQNEAQ (reference sequence). With 9 bases clipped from V and 9 bases from J, the junction kept 1 base outside the gene matches.

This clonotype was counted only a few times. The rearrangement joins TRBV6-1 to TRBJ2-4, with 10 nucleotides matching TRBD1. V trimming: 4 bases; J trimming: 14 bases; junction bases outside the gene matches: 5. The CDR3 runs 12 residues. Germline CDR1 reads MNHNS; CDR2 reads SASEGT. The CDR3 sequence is CASSVPGTGEYF. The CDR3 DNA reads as TGTGCCAGCAGTGTACCCGGGACAGGGGAGTACTTC.

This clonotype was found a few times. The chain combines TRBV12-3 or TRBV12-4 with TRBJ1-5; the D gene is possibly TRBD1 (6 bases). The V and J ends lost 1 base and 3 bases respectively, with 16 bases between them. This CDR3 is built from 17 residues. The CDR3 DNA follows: TGTGCCAGCAGTTTAGGAATAGGACAGTCGTCCAATCAGCCCCAGCATTTT. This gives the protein CASSLGIGQSSNQPQHF.

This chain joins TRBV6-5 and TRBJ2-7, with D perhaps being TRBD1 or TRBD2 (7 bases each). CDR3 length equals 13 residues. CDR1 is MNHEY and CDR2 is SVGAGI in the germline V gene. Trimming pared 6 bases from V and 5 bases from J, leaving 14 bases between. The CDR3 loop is CASSRGGAHEQYF. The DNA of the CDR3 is TGTGCCAGCAGCAGGGGGGGGGCGCACGAGCAGTACTTC.

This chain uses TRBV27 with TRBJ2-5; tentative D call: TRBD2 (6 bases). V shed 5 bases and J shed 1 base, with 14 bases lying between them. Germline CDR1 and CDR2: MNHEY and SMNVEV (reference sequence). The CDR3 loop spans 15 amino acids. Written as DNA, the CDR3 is TGTGCCAGCAGTCGTCGGGGCGGGGCCCAAGAGACCCAGTACTTC. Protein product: CASSRRGGAQETQYF.

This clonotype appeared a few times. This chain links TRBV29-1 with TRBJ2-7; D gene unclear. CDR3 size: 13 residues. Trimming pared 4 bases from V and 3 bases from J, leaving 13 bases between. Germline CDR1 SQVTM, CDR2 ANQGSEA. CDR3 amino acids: CSVVVGSDYEQYF. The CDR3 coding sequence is TGCAGCGTTGTGGTAGGGTCAGACTACGAGCAGTACTTC.

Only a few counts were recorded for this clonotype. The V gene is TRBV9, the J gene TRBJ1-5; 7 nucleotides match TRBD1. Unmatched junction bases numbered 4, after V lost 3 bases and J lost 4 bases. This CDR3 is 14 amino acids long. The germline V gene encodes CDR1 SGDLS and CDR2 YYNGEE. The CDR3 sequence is CASSETGTNQPQHF. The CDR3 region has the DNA TGTGCCAGCAGCGAGACAGGGACGAATCAGCCCCAGCATTTT.

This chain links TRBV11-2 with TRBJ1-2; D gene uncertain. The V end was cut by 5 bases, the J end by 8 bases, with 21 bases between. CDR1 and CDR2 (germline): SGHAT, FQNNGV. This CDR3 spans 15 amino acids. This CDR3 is CASSHRERAMSGYTF. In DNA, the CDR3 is TGTGCCAGCAGCCACCGGGAGAGGGCTATGAGCGGCTACACCTTC.

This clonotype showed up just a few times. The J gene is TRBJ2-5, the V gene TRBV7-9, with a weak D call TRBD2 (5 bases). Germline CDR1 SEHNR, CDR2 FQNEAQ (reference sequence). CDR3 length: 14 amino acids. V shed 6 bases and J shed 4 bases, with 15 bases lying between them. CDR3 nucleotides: TGTGCCAGCAGTACCGTGGGAGTCCGAGAGACCCAGTACTTC. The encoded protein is CASSTVGVRETQYF. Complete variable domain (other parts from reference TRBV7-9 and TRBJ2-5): DTGVSQNPRHKITKRGQNVTFRCDPISEHNRLYWYRQTLGQGPEFLTYFQNEAQLEKSRLLSDRFSAERPKGSFSTLEIQRTEQGDSAMYLCASSTVGVRETQYFGPGTRLLVL.

CDR3 nucleotides: TGTGCCAGCGACCAAACGACCCTCAATGAGCAGTACTTC. It translates to CASDQTTLNEQYF. The rearrangement links TRBV7-2 to TRBJ2-5; D not resolved. CDR1 is SGHTA and CDR2 is FQGNSA in the germline V gene. V was cut by 8 bases and J by 11 bases, with 21 bases left in between. The CDR3 has 13 residues.

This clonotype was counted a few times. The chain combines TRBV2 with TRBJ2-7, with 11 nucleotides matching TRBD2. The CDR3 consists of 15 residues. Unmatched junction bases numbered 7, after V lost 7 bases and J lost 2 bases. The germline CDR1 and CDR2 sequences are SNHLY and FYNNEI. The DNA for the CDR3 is TGTGCCAGCAAGGGACTAGCGGACCCGCCCTACGAGCAGTACTTC. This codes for CASKGLADPPYEQYF.

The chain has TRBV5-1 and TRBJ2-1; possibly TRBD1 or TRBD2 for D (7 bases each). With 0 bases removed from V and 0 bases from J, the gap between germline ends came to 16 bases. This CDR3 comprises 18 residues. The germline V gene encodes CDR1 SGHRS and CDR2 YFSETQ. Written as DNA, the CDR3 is TGCGCCAGCAGCTTGGGGGGGAGGGGGCCGCCCTCCTACAATGAGCAGTTCTTC. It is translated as CASSLGGRGPPSYNEQFF. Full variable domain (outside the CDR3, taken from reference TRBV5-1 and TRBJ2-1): KAGVTQTPRYLIKTRGQQVTLSCSPISGHRSVSWYQQTPGQGLQFLFEYFSETQRNKGNFPGRFSGRQFSNSRSEMNVSTLELGDSALYLCASSLGGRGPPSYNEQFFGPGTRLTVL.

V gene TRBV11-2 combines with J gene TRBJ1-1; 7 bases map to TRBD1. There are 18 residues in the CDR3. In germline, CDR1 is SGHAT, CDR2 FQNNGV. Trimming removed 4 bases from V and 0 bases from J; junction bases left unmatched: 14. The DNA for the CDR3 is TGTGCCAGCAGCTCCCCGACAGGGTCCTTCTCTGTGAACACTGAAGCTTTCTTT. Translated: CASSSPTGSFSVNTEAFF.

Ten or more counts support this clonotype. The CDR3 bases are TGCAGCGTTAGGGACAACTCTGGGGCCAACGTCCTGACTTTC. Amino acid sequence: CSVRDNSGANVLTF. This chain connects TRBV29-1 to TRBJ2-6; possible D gene TRBD1, 6 bases. Germline assignment: CDR1 SQVTM and CDR2 ANQGSEA. V shed 5 bases and J shed 0 bases, with 8 bases lying between them. The CDR3 is made up of 14 amino acids. The full variable domain, completed using reference TRBV29-1 and TRBJ2-6, is SAVISQKPSRDICQRGTSLTIQCQVDSQVTMMFWYRQQPGQSLTLIATANQGSEATYESGFVIDKFPISRPNLTFSTLTVSNMSPEDSSIYLCSVRDNSGANVLTFGAGSRLTVL.

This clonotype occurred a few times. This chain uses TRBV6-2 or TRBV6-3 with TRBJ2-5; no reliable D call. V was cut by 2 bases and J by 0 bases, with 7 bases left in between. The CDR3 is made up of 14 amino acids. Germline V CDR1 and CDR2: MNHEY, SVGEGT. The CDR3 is CASSYERHQETQYF. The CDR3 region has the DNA TGTGCCAGCAGTTACGAACGGCACCAAGAGACCCAGTACTTC.